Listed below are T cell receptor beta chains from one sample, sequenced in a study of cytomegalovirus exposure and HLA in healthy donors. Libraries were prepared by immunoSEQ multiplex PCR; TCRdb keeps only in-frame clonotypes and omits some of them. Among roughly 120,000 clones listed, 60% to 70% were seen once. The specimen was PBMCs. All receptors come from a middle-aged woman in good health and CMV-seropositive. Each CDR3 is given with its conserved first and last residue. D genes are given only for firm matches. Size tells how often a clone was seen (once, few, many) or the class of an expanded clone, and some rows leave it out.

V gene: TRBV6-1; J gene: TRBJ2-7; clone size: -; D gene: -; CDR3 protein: CASSEARGGSSFYEQYF; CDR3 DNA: TGTGCCAGCAGTGAAGCGCGAGGAGGATCTTCATTTTACGAGCAGTACTTC
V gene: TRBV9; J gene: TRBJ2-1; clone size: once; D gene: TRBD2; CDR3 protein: CASSVVGGGTNDNEQFF; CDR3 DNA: TGTGCCAGCAGCGTAGTTGGGGGGGGGACTAACGACAATGAGCAGTTCTTC
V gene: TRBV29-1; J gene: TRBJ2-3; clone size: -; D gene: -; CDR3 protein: CSAPNLLVGTDTQYF; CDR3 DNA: TGCAGCGCCCCTAATTTATTGGTAGGCACAGATACGCAGTATTTT
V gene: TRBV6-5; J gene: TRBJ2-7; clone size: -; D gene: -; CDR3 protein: CASSTNTGIGEQYF; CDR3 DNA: TGTGCCAGCAGTACGAACACAGGGATTGGCGAGCAGTACTTC
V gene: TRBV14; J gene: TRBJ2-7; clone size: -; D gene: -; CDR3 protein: CASSQEHRYSYEQYF; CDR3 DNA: TGTGCCAGCAGCCAAGAGCACAGGTATTCCTACGAGCAGTACTTC
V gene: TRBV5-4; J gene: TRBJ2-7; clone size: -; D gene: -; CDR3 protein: CASSRERGGSYEQYF; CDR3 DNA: TGTGCCAGCAGCCGGGAAAGGGGGGGTTCCTACGAGCAGTACTTC
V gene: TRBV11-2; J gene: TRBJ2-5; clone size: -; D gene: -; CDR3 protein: CASSPHSGPQETQYF; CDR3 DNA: TGTGCCAGCAGCCCCCACAGCGGACCCCAAGAGACCCAGTACTTC
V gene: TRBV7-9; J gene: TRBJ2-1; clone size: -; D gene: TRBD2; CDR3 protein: CASSLGTSAYNEQFF; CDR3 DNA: TGTGCCAGCAGCTTAGGGACTAGCGCATACAATGAGCAGTTCTTC
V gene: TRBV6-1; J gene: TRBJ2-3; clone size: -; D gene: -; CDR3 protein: CASSEFRVRTDTQYF; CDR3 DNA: TGTGCCAGCAGTGAATTCCGGGTTAGGACAGATACGCAGTATTTT
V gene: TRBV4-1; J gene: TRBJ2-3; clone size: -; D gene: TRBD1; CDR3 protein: CASRSTGRKTDTQYF; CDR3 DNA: TGCGCCAGCAGGTCGACAGGGAGAAAAACAGATACGCAGTATTTT
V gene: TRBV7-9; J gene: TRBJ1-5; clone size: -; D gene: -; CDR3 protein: CSSSSGGEQPQHF; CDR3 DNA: TGTTCCAGCAGTTCGGGGGGGGAGCAGCCCCAGCATTTT
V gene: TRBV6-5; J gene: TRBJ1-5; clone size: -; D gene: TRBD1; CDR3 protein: CASSSRTGWNQPQHF; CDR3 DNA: TGTGCCAGCAGTAGCCGGACAGGGTGGAATCAGCCCCAGCATTTT